A selection of T cell receptor beta chains follows, all from one sample in a study of vaccination effects on CD4 cells after COVID-19. What these receptors recognize is not known. Sequencing was performed with immunoSEQ multiplex PCR; in TCRdb, only in-frame clones are kept and a portion is missing. The sample records fewer than 20,000 clones, 60% to 85% being singletons. Sample: CD4+ T cells from PBMCs cultured with HCoV-NL63 spike peptides, taken after COVID-19 vaccination. The receptors here all came from a human donor who received a COVID-19 vaccine. CDR3s include the opening cysteine and the closing phenylalanine or tryptophan. D genes are given only for firm matches. The size field is filled for only some rows; it gives once, few, many or a size class.

TRBJ1-1	TRBV19	NA	NA	TGTGCCAGTAGCCCAAATTCGGTCGGGGTGAACACTGAAGCTTTCTTT	CASSPNSVGVNTEAFF
TRBJ1-1	TRBV30	NA	NA	TGTGCCTGGAGGCGTGGGCTCACTAACACTGAAGCTTTCTTT	CAWRRGLTNTEAFF
TRBJ1-2	TRBV11-3	few	NA	TGTGCCAGCAGCCCCACGGGCCGCAGGAAGTATGGCTACACCTTC	CASSPTGRRKYGYTF
TRBJ2-7	TRBV4-3	NA	NA	TGCGCCAGCAGCCGGGGGGTACGGGGTTACGAGCAGTACTTC	CASSRGVRGYEQYF
TRBJ2-7	TRBV18	NA	NA	TGTGCCAGCTCACCAGATGGTAGGGTCGCCTACGAGCAGTACTTC	CASSPDGRVAYEQYF
TRBJ2-3	TRBV29-1	NA	NA	TGCAGCGTTGTAGGGGCAGGGGGGAGCACAGATACGCAGTATTTT	CSVVGAGGSTDTQYF
TRBJ1-1	TRBV7-2	NA	NA	TGTGCCAGCAGAGCCTCGACGTGGGGGGCTTCTGAAGCTTTCTTT	CASRASTWGASEAFF
TRBJ1-6	TRBV5-6	NA	TRBD1	TGTGCCAGCAGCTATGGGGCCCCAGGGGGAAGAGCTAATTCACCCCTCCACTTT	CASSYGAPGGRANSPLHF
TRBJ1-5	TRBV2	few	NA	TGTGCCAGCAAAGGGTCTGTCGGGTATAGCAATCAGCCCCAGCATTTT	CASKGSVGYSNQPQHF
TRBJ1-2	TRBV19	NA	NA	TGTGCCAGTAGTATAGACCACTCCCAGGGCCTCTATGGCTACACCTTC	CASSIDHSQGLYGYTF
TRBJ1-4	TRBV3-1/TRBV3-2	NA	NA	TGTGCCAGCAGCCAAGTGCACACAAACGAAAAACTGTTTTTT	CASSQVHTNEKLFF
TRBJ2-3	TRBV30	NA	NA	TGTGCCTGGAGTCTGGTATCGGCAGATACGCAGTATTTT	CAWSLVSADTQYF
TRBJ1-2	TRBV18	NA	NA	TGTGCCAGCTCACCAACAGTCTATGGCTACACCTTC	CASSPTVYGYTF
TRBJ1-2	TRBV12-3/TRBV12-4	once	NA	TGTGCCAGCAGATCCAGCGTGGGCTATGGCTACACCTTC	CASRSSVGYGYTF
TRBJ2-3	TRBV29-1	NA	NA	TGCAGCGTTGAACGGGGGACGCAGTATTTT	CSVERGTQYF
TRBJ1-6	TRBV4-1	NA	NA	TGCGCCAGCAGCCCACAGAGCTCCTATAATTCACCCCTCCACTTT	CASSPQSSYNSPLHF
TRBJ2-2	TRBV5-1	NA	TRBD2	TGCGCCAGCAGCTTGAGGCTAGCGGGAGGTTCCGCGAACACCGGGGAGCTGTTTTTT	CASSLRLAGGSANTGELFF
TRBJ2-7	TRBV6-6	NA	TRBD2	TGTGCCAGCAGTTACTCAACTAGCGGGAGGCGTTATGAGCAGTACTTC	CASSYSTSGRRYEQYF
TRBJ1-6	TRBV7-2	NA	TRBD1	TGTGCCAGCAGCCCCTTCACAGGGGCCACTTCACCCCTCCACTTT	CASSPFTGATSPLHF
TRBJ2-7	TRBV5-6	NA	TRBD1	TGTGCCAGCAGCAGAGACAGGGGCGAGCAGTACTTC	CASSRDRGEQYF
TRBJ1-2	TRBV7-2	NA	TRBD1	TGTGCCAGCAGCTCCCTAGCCGGGGGGACAGGGAGTCGGAACTATGGCTACACCTTC	CASSSLAGGTGSRNYGYTF
TRBJ1-1	TRBV5-1	NA	NA	TGCGCCAGCAGCGGGCAGACAGGTGGGAACACTGAAGCTTTCTTT	CASSGQTGGNTEAFF
TRBJ1-6	TRBV14	NA	NA	TGTGCCAGCAGCCAAGAGGCTCTCGGTTCACCCCTCCACTTT	CASSQEALGSPLHF
TRBJ2-1	TRBV5-1	NA	NA	TGCGCCAGCAGCTTGGGCCATGAGCAGTTCTTC	CASSLGHEQFF
TRBJ1-1	TRBV5-4	NA	NA	TGTGCCAGCAGCGCTACTGAGAACACTGAAGCTTTCTTT	CASSATENTEAFF
TRBJ2-5	TRBV9	once	NA	TGTGCCAGCAGCGTAAATCCCGGGCCCGGGGTAGCAGAGACCCAGTACTTC	CASSVNPGPGVAETQYF
TRBJ1-1	TRBV7-2	NA	NA	TGTGCCAGCAGCTCCAGGGTCAGGACTGAAGCTTTCTTT	CASSSRVRTEAFF